Each of the 23 T cell receptor beta chains below was sequenced from the same sample in a study of beta chain features in type 1 diabetes. Since all of the isolated RNA was reverse transcribed, expressed TCRB transcripts were what got sequenced. Assay: immunoSEQ multiplex PCR; the TCRdb copy retains only in-frame clones and omits some. The data show hundreds of thousands of clones, with 15% to 18% seen just once and 0.07% to 0.095% held by the top ten. Sequencing was carried out using naive CD4+ T cells from blood. These receptors came from a young man in good health.

The chain combines TRBV6-5 with TRBJ2-1; no clear D. This CDR3 is built from 14 residues. Looked up from germline, CDR1 is MNHEY and CDR2 is SVGAGI. V lost 8 bases to trimming and J lost 4 bases, with 15 bases between them. The CDR3 nucleotides are TGTGCCAGCTTCCCAACAGTAGCTTACAATGAGCAGTTCTTC. Protein sequence: CASFPTVAYNEQFF.

V and J are TRBV6-5 and TRBJ2-5; D gene ambiguous. Germline values: CDR1 MNHEY, CDR2 SVGAGI. The V end lost 0 bases, the J end lost 0 bases, and 8 bases lay between the germline ends. The CDR3 totals 15 residues. The CDR3 loop is CASSYSYVDQETQYF. CDR3 DNA sequence: TGTGCCAGCAGTTACTCGTACGTCGACCAAGAGACCCAGTACTTC.

CDR3 sequence reads: CASSSLKRGLSHEQYF. DNA of the CDR3: TGTGCCAGCAGTTCCCTAAAAAGGGGGTTAAGCCACGAGCAGTACTTC. The chain uses TRBV6-6 and TRBJ2-7; D possibly corresponds to TRBD1 (6 bases). V was clipped by 4 bases and J by 5 bases, with 21 bases between them. This CDR3 is built from 16 residues. Germline loops: CDR1 MNHNY, CDR2 SVGAGI (reference sequence).

The genes are TRBV25-1 and TRBJ1-4; possible D gene TRBD1, 5 bases. This CDR3 has 14 residues. The germline CDR1 and CDR2 sequences are MGHDK and SYGVNS. V was shortened by 3 bases and J by 5 bases, with 10 bases between the two germline ends. The CDR3 DNA is TGTGCCAGCAGTGATGACAGAGGGAATGAAAAACTGTTTTTT. It translates to CASSDDRGNEKLFF.

This clone was counted a few times. The chain's CDR3 is CASSLDRHAGYTF. The CDR3 coding sequence is TGCGCCAGCAGCTTGGATCGCCATGCCGGCTACACCTTC. The chain combines TRBV5-1 with TRBJ1-2; D is unclear. Per germline, CDR1 SGHRS and CDR2 YFSETQ. V gave up 0 bases and J gave up 8 bases, with 11 bases separating them. This CDR3 region has 13 residues.

This clone was picked up a small number of times. CDR3 sequence reads: CASSIWQGEYGYTF. For the CDR3, the DNA is TGTGCCAGTAGTATATGGCAGGGAGAATATGGCTACACCTTC. The chain is built from TRBV19 and TRBJ1-2, with TRBD1 as a possible D gene (5 bases). CDR3 size: 14 residues. Between the trimmed V and J ends, which lost 2 bases and 5 bases, there was a span of 12 bases. From germline, CDR1 is LNHDA and CDR2 SQIVND (reference sequence).

The CDR3 DNA reads TGTGCCAGCAGCCCCCGGGACAGTTCCTACAATGAGCAGTTCTTC. It specifies CASSPRDSSYNEQFF. V gene TRBV9 combines with J gene TRBJ2-1; TRBD1 agrees at 7 bases. Germline V lookup: CDR1 SGDLS, CDR2 YYNGEE. The junction had 5 bases not matched to a gene; V was cut back by 4 bases and J by 1 base. The length of the CDR3 is 15 residues.

This clone has only a few counts. The V gene is TRBV6-5, the J gene TRBJ1-6; possibly TRBD1 for D (5 bases). This CDR3 is built from 13 residues. Germline V gene lookup returns CDR1 MNHEY and CDR2 SVGAGI. V was cut by 5 bases and J by 10 bases, with 12 bases left in between. The CDR3 here is CASSPLRDSPLHF. DNA for the CDR3: TGTGCCAGCAGTCCCCTGAGGGACTCACCCCTCCACTTT.

This clone occurred a few times. The chain combines TRBV9 with TRBJ1-6; perhaps TRBD1 as D (6 bases). The CDR3 extends over 17 amino acids. The germline CDR1 and CDR2 sequences are SGDLS and YYNGEE. With 0 bases removed from V and 0 bases from J, the gap between germline ends came to 10 bases. The chain's CDR3 is CASSVAIGGSYNSPLHF. DNA of the CDR3: TGTGCCAGCAGCGTAGCGATAGGGGGCTCCTATAATTCACCCCTCCACTTT.

This clone was seen only a few times. This chain joins TRBV11-2 and TRBJ2-7; a weak D match, TRBD1 (5 bases). Germline values: CDR1 SGHAT, CDR2 FQNNGV. The CDR3 sequence is 14 residues long. The germline V and J ends were trimmed by 1 base and 2 bases, with 9 bases remaining between them. The CDR3 sequence: CASSLALGAYEQYF. CDR3 bases: TGTGCCAGCAGCTTAGCTCTAGGGGCCTACGAGCAGTACTTC.

This clone was counted only a few times. J is TRBJ2-7 and V is TRBV11-2; 7 bases align to TRBD2. This CDR3 contains 15 residues. The germline V gene has CDR1 SGHAT and CDR2 FQNNGV. The V and J ends lost 5 bases and 3 bases, in that order; junction bases with no gene match: 10. As DNA, the CDR3 is TGTGCCAGCAGCGTCCTCCGGGACTATAGCTACGAGCAGTACTTC. The encoded protein is CASSVLRDYSYEQYF.

The sample holds a few counts of this clone. The chain recombines TRBV30 with TRBJ1-2, with 9 bases identical to TRBD1. Germline CDR1 reads GTSNPN; CDR2 reads SVGIG (reference sequence). J gave up 2 bases and V 8 bases, and 9 bases lay outside the gene matches. The CDR3 spans 14 residues. CDR3 sequence: CAQRPTGGNYGYTF. The CDR3 DNA reads TGTGCCCAGAGGCCGACAGGGGGGAACTATGGCTACACCTTC.

Comments on this clone: This specimen includes other DNA sequences encoding the same CDR3. The rearrangement joins TRBV5-1 to TRBJ2-5; D unclear. Germline assignment: CDR1 SGHRS and CDR2 YFSETQ. Between the trimmed V and J ends, which lost 0 bases and 2 bases, there was a span of 8 bases. The CDR3 length is 14 residues. CDR3 sequence: CASSLAGRQETQYF. The CDR3 region has the DNA TGCGCCAGCAGCTTGGCTGGCAGGCAAGAGACCCAGTACTTC.

The chain recombines TRBV7-6 with TRBJ2-1, with TRBD2 identical over 10 bases. Germline V gene lookup returns CDR1 SGHVS and CDR2 FNYEAQ. V dropped 1 base and J dropped 7; count of bases not matched to a gene: 10. The CDR3 extends over 17 amino acids. CDR3 sequence: CASSLVGRLAGENEQFF. CDR3 in DNA: TGTGCCAGCAGCTTAGTAGGTAGGCTAGCGGGGGAGAATGAGCAGTTCTTC.

This clone was observed a few times. The chain couples TRBV4-2 to TRBJ1-1, with D uncertain. V was clipped by 0 bases and J by 2 bases, with 7 bases between them. This CDR3 comprises 14 residues. The germline V gene encodes CDR1 LGHNA and CDR2 YNFKEQ. CDR3 DNA sequence: TGTGCCAGCAGCCAAGAGACGAGAAACACTGAAGCTTTCTTT. This codes for CASSQETRNTEAFF.

The CDR3 is CASSQGGSGTEAFF. The CDR3 region has the DNA TGTGCCAGCAGCCAAGGGGGGTCCGGGACAGAAGCTTTCTTT. The V gene is TRBV4-2, the J gene TRBJ1-1, with D perhaps matching TRBD1 (6 bases). Per germline, CDR1 LGHNA and CDR2 YNFKEQ. This CDR3 comprises 14 residues. V was pared by 1 base and J by 8 bases, with 14 bases between.

This clone was found a few times. J is TRBJ2-7 and V is TRBV29-1; 9 bases match TRBD1. In germline, CDR1 is SQVTM, CDR2 ANQGSEA. This CDR3 spans 13 amino acids. V shed 6 bases and J 6 bases; nucleotides not matched to a gene: 9. The CDR3 DNA reads as TGCAGCGTAGACAGGGGGGGGTTCTCCGAGCAGTACTTC. Protein: CSVDRGGFSEQYF.

This chain links TRBV2 with TRBJ2-6; TRBD1 might be the D (5 bases). Looked up from germline, CDR1 is SNHLY and CDR2 is FYNNEI. Deletions cut 6 bases from V and 2 bases from J, with 8 bases between. CDR3 size: 14 residues. The CDR3 sequence: CASRDSAGANVLTF. DNA for the CDR3: TGTGCCAGCAGAGACAGTGCTGGGGCCAACGTCCTGACTTTC. Full variable domain (outside the CDR3, taken from reference TRBV2 and TRBJ2-6): EPEVTQTPSHQVTQMGQEVILRCVPISNHLYFYWYRQILGQKVEFLVSFYNNEISEKSEIFDDQFSVERPDGSNFTLKIRSTKLEDSAMYFCASRDSAGANVLTFGAGSRLTVL.

On this clone: The identical CDR3 is also encoded by other nucleotide sequences in the sample. In DNA form, the CDR3 reads TGTGCCATCAGTGGGCAACCGGGACAGAGTATCTCTGGGGCCAACGTCCTGACTTTC. It translates to CAISGQPGQSISGANVLTF. The rearrangement links TRBV10-3 to TRBJ2-6, with 7 bases identical to TRBD1. V lost 4 bases, J lost 0 bases, and 12 bases stayed unmatched. This CDR3 spans 19 amino acids. The V gene's germline CDR1 is ENHRY and CDR2 SYGVKD.

This clone was counted a few times. This chain connects TRBV7-2 to TRBJ2-7; D is unresolved. Germline CDR1 SGHTA, CDR2 FQGNSA. The CDR3 spans 15 residues. Trimming cost V 0 bases and J 6 bases, with 15 bases left between them. CDR3 region: CASSLATRGPGEQYF. DNA for the CDR3: TGTGCCAGCAGCTTAGCGACCAGAGGACCCGGCGAGCAGTACTTC.

This chain connects TRBV28 to TRBJ1-2, with D unclear. The CDR3 consists of 14 residues. Germline V CDR1 and CDR2: MDHEN, SYDVKM. Trimming pared 2 bases from V and 7 bases from J, leaving 14 bases between. The CDR3 bases are TGTGCCAGCAGTTTAACGCTTCCGACCCTTGGCTACACCTTC. Its protein product is CASSLTLPTLGYTF.

This clone was seen a single time. The V gene is TRBV19, the J gene TRBJ2-5; 7 positions agree with TRBD2. The V segment lost 6 bases and the J segment 5 bases; nucleotides outside the gene matches: 12. The CDR3 covers 15 residues. Germline CDR1 is LNHDA and CDR2 is SQIVND (reference sequence). The CDR3 spells CASRVGRAGRETQYF. The CDR3 nucleotides read TGTGCCAGTAGGGTTGGGAGGGCCGGTCGGGAGACCCAGTACTTC.

Only a few counts were recorded for this clone. This chain connects TRBV6-6 to TRBJ2-1; the D is unclear. In germline, CDR1 is MNHNY, CDR2 SVGAGI (reference sequence). The CDR3 runs to 13 residues. V lost 6 bases and J lost 9, with 15 bases in between. CDR3 sequence reads: CASSLWMGIEQFF. Here the CDR3 DNA reads TGTGCCAGCAGCCTGTGGATGGGGATTGAGCAGTTCTTC.